This TCR beta chain was identified in a study of blood T cell repertoires in COVID-19. Germline values: CDR1 MGHRA, CDR2 YSYEKL. The CDR3 sequence is 15 residues long. Deletions cut 3 bases from V and 4 bases from J, with 14 bases between. Ages ranged from 18 to 89 years, with residence in about two dozen US areas. In assigning cohorts, the study relied on participant-reported clinical history. Authors' analysis steps: Reference gene primer amplification yielded estimated nucleated cell counts. The table came from immunoSEQ multiplex PCR; TCRdb's copy has only in-frame clones and leaves some out. D and trimming were read from the DNA, whereas the V and J calls and clone size are those reported in that table. The sample lists 150,000 to 200,000 clones, 88% seen once, with approximately 9.4% in the top ten.

Sequencing was done on a sample of PBMCs or T cells enriched from blood (not recorded which). This TCR was sampled from a young woman who had recovered from COVID-19. V and J are TRBV4-1 and TRBJ2-3; D is possibly TRBD2 (6 bases). The CDR3 bases are TGCGCCAGCAGCCATCCGGCGGGGTTGGCAGATACGCAGTATTTT. This gives the protein CASSHPAGLADTQYF.